The clone carrying this T cell receptor (beta chain) came up many times. This sample was taken from a study of CD8 T cells in ankylosing spondylitis. In making TCR beta libraries, quantitative 5'-RACE with molecular barcodes was used. TCRdb re-called the 5' RACE reads with MiXCR, one entry per CDR3 protein. The table shows approximately 180,000 distinct CDR3 sequences, with about 20% occurring only once. The CDR3 is 20 residues long. Trimming took off 6 bases at V and 4 bases at J, with 31 bases between the two ends. The rearrangement joins TRBV12-3 or TRBV12-4 to TRBJ2-1; D might be TRBD2 (5 bases). The source of this sequence is a male donor aged 5 to 30 with ankylosing spondylitis or in good health (not recorded which). The sample comprised blood, either unsorted or a sorted T cell fraction (not recorded which). The CDR3 loop is CASRRVMGTQPPYTYNEQFF. The CDR3 nucleotides read TGTGCCAGCAGGCGGGTAATGGGCACACAACCACCCTATACTTACAATGAGCAGTTCTTC.